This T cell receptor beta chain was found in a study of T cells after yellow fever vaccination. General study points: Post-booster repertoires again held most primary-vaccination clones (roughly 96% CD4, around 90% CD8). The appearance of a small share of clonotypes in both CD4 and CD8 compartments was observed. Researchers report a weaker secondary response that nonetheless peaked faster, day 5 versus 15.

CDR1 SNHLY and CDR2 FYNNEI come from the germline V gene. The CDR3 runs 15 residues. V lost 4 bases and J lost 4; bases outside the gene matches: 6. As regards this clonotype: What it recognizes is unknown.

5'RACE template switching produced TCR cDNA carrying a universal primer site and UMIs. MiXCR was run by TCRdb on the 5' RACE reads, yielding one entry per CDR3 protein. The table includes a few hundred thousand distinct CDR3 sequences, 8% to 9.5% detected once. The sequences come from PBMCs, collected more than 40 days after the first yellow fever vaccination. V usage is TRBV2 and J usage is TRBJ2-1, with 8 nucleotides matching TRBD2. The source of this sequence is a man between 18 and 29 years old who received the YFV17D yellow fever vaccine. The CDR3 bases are TGTGCCAGCAGTGCCACAGCGGGGGTATACAATGAGCAGTTCTTC. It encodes CASSATAGVYNEQFF.